The sequence of this TCR beta chain was determined in a study of blood T cell repertoires in COVID-19. The CDR3 spans 13 residues. Germline-derived CDR1 and CDR2 are LGHNA and YNFKEQ. V gave up 1 base and J gave up 8 bases, with 11 bases separating them. This table comes from immunoSEQ multiplex PCR, and its TCRdb copy is limited to in-frame clones, with some not included. The sample gives under 300,000 clones, approximately 85% of which show up once; approximately 9.9% is in the top ten. J is TRBJ1-2 and V is TRBV4-2; no definite D call. The sequence was obtained from a woman in her seventies with acute or convalescent COVID-19. The material sequenced was peripheral blood. The CDR3 region is CASSQGEGLGYTF. The CDR3 DNA sequence: TGTGCCAGCAGCCAAGGGGAGGGTTTGGGCTACACCTTC.